This entry is about one T cell receptor (beta chain). V was shortened by 4 bases and J by 2 bases, with 10 bases between the two germline ends. Germline loops: CDR1 SGHRS, CDR2 YFSETQ. The CDR3 totals 15 residues. This sample was taken from a study of CD8 T cells in Susac syndrome. At the level of the study: Among the sequenced Susac syndrome patients, more than five had active disease while 8 or 9 were in remission.

Negative isolation yielded the CD8+ and CD4+ T cells, while FACS enriched the TEMRA cells. Random hexamers were used to reverse transcribe roughly 0.45 to 1 ug of RNA. A multiplex approach, immunoSEQ multiplex PCR, amplified TCR beta CDR3 across 54 Vbeta and 13 Jbeta. TCRdb passed the immunoSEQ multiplex PCR reads through MiXCR, listing each CDR3 protein once. The sample lists 70,000 to 100,000 distinct CDR3 sequences; approximately 96% were seen once. The sequence was collected from a human donor with Susac syndrome. Sequenced material: CD8+ T cells from PBMCs. The J gene is TRBJ2-6, the V gene TRBV5-1; a weak D match, TRBD1 (6 bases). The CDR3 coding sequence is TGCGCCAGCAGCGCGGACAGCCCTGGGGCCAACGTCCTGACTTTC. Its protein product is CASSADSPGANVLTF.